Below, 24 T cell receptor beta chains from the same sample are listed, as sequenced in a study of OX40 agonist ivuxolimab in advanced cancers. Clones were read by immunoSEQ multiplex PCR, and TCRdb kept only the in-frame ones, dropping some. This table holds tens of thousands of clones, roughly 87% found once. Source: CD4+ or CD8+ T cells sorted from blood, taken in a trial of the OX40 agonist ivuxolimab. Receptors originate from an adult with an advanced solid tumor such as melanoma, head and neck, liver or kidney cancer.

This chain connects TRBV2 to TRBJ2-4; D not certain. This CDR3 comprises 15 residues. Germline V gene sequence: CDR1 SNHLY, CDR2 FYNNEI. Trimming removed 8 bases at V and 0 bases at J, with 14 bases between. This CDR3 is CASGSDTLAKNIQYF. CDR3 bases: TGTGCCAGCGGGTCAGACACTCTAGCCAAAAACATTCAGTACTTC.

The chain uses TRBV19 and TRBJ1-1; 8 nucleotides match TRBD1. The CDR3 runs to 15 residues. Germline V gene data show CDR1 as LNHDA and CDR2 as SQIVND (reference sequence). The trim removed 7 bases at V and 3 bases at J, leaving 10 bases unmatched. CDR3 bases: TGTGCCAGTACCTCACATGGACAGGGTTACACTGAAGCTTTCTTT. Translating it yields CASTSHGQGYTEAFF.

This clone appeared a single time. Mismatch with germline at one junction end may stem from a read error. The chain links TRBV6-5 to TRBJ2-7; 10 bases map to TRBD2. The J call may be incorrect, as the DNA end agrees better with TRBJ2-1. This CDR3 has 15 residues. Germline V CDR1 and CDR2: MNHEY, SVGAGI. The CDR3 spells CAISLLSGGANEQFF. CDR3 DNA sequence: TGTGCCATCAGTCTGCTCAGCGGGGGGGCCAATGAGCAGTTCTTC.

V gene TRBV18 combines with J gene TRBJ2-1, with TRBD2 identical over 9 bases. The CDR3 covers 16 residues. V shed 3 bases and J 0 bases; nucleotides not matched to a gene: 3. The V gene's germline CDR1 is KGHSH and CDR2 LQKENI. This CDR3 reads CASSPASGTSYNEQFF. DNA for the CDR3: TGTGCCAGCTCACCGGCTAGCGGGACCTCCTACAATGAGCAGTTCTTC.

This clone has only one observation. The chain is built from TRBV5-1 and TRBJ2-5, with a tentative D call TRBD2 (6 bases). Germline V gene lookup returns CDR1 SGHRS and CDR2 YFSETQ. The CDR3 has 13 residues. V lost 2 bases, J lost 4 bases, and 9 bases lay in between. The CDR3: CASSFAGRETQYF. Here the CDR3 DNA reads TGCGCCAGCAGCTTCGCGGGAAGAGAGACCCAGTACTTC.

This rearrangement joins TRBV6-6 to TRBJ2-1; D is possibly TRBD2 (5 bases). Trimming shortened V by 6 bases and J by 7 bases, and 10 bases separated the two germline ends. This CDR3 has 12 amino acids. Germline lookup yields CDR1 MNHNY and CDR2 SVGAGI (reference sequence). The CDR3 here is CASRDRGNEQFF. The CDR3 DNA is TGTGCCAGCAGGGATAGAGGGAATGAGCAGTTCTTC.

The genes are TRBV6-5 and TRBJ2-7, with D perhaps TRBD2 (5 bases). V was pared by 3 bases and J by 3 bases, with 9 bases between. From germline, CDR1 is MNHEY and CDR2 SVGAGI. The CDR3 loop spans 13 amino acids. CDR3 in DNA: TGTGCCAGCAGTTATCGGGGAAACTACGAGCAGTACTTC. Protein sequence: CASSYRGNYEQYF.

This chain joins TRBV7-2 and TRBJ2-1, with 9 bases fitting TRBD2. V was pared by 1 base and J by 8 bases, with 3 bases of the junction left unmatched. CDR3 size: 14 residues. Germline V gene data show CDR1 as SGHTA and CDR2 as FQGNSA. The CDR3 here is CASSLGAGGDEQFF. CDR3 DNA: TGTGCCAGCAGCTTAGGAGCGGGGGGCGATGAGCAGTTCTTC.

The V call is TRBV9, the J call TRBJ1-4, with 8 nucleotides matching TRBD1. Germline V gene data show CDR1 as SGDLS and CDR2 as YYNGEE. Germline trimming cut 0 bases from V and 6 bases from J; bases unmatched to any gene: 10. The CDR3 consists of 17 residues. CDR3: CASSVGSGQGFYEKLFF. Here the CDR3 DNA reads TGTGCCAGCAGCGTAGGCTCTGGACAGGGCTTTTATGAAAAACTGTTTTTT.

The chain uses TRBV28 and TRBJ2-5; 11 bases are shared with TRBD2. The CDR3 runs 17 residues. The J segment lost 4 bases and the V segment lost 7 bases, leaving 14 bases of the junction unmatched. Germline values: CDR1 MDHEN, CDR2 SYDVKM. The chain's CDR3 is CASTGLAGGRVRETQYF. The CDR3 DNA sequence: TGTGCCAGCACCGGACTAGCGGGCGGCCGGGTCAGAGAGACCCAGTACTTC.

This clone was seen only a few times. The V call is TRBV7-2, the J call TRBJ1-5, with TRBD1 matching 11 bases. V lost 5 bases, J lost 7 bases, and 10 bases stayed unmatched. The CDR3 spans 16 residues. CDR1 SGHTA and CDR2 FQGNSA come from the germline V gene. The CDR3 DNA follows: TGTGCCAGCAGCCCACGGACAGGGGGCGCGGAACAGCCCCAGCATTTT. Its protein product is CASSPRTGGAEQPQHF.

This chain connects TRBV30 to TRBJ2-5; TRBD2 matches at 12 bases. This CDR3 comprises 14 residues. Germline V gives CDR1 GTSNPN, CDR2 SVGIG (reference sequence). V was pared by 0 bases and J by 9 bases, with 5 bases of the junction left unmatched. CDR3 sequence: CAWSVRASGGAQYF. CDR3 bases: TGTGCCTGGAGTGTACGGGCTAGCGGGGGGGCCCAGTACTTC.

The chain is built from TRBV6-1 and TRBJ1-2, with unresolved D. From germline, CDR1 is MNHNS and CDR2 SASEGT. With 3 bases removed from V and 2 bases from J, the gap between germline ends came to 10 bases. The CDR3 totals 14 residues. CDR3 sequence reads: CASSEGFPNYGYTF. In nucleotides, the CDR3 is TGTGCCAGCAGTGAGGGGTTCCCGAACTATGGCTACACCTTC.

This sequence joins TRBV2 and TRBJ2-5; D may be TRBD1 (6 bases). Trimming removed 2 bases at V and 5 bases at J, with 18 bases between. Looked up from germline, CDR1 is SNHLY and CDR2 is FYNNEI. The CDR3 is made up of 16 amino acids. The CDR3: CASSELGAGLGETQYF. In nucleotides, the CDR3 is TGTGCCAGCAGTGAATTGGGGGCCGGGCTGGGGGAGACCCAGTACTTC.

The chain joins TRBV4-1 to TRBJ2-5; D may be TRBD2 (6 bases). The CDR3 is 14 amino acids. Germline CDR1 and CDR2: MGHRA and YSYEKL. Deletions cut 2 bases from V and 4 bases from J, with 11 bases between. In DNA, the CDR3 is TGCGCCAGCAGCCAAAAGATGGGAGGAGAGACCCAGTACTTC. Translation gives CASSQKMGGETQYF.

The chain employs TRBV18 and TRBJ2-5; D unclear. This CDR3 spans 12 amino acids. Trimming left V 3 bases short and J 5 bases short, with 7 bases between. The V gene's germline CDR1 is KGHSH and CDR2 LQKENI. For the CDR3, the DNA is TGTGCCAGCTCACCCCAAAGGGAGACCCAGTACTTC. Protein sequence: CASSPQRETQYF.

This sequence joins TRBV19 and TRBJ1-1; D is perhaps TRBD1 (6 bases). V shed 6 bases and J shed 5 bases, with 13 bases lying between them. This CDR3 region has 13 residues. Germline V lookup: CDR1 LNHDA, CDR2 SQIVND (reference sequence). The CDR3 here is CASRAGERTEAFF. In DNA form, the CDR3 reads TGTGCCAGTAGGGCAGGGGAAAGGACTGAAGCTTTCTTT.

CDR3 in amino acids: CASSYSGTGMNTEAFF. The CDR3 bases are TGTGCCAGCAGTTACTCGGGTACGGGAATGAACACTGAAGCTTTCTTT. This chain uses TRBV6-5 with TRBJ1-1; no definite D call. The CDR3 consists of 16 residues. Looked up from germline, CDR1 is MNHEY and CDR2 is SVGAGI. Trimming cost V 0 bases and J 0 bases, with 11 bases left between them.

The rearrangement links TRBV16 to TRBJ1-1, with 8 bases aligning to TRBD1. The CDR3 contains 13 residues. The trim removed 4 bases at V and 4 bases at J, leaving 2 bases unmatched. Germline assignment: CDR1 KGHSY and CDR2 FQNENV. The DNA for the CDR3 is TGTGCCAGCAGCCGACAGGGGACCACTGAAGCTTTCTTT. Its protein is CASSRQGTTEAFF.

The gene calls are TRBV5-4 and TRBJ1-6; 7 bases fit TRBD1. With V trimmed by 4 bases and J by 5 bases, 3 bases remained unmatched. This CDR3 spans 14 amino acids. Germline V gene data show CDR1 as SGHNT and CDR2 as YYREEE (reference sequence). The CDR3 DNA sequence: TGTGCCAGCAGCCCACAGGGGAATAATTCACCCCTCCACTTT. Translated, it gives CASSPQGNNSPLHF.

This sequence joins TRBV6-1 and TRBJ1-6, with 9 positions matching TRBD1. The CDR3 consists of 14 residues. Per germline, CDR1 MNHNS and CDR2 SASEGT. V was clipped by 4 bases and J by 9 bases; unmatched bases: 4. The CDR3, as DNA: TGTGCCAGCAGTGGCGGGACAGGGAGTTCACCCCTCCACTTT. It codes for CASSGGTGSSPLHF.

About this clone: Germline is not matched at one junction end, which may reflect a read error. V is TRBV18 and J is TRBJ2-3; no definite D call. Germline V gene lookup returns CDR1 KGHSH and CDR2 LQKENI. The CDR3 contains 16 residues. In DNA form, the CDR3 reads TGTGCCAGCTCCCCACTCCCTGGCGCTAGCACAGATACGCAGTATTTT. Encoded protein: CASSPLPGASTDTQYF.

CDR3 nucleotides: TGCGCCAGCAGCTTGACGACTAGCGGACACCAAGAGACCCAGTACTTC. Its protein product is CASSLTTSGHQETQYF. The chain joins TRBV5-1 to TRBJ2-5; 9 nucleotides match TRBD2. Germline CDR1 is SGHRS and CDR2 is YFSETQ. The V gene end was trimmed by 1 base and the J gene end by 0 bases; junction bases not matched to a gene: 4. The CDR3 contains 16 residues.

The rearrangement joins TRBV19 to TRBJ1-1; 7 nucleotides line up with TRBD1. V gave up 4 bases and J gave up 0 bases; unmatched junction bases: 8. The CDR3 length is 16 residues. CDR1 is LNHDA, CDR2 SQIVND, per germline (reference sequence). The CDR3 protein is CASSTDRAFMNTEAFF. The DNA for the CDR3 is TGTGCCAGTAGTACCGACAGGGCCTTCATGAACACTGAAGCTTTCTTT.